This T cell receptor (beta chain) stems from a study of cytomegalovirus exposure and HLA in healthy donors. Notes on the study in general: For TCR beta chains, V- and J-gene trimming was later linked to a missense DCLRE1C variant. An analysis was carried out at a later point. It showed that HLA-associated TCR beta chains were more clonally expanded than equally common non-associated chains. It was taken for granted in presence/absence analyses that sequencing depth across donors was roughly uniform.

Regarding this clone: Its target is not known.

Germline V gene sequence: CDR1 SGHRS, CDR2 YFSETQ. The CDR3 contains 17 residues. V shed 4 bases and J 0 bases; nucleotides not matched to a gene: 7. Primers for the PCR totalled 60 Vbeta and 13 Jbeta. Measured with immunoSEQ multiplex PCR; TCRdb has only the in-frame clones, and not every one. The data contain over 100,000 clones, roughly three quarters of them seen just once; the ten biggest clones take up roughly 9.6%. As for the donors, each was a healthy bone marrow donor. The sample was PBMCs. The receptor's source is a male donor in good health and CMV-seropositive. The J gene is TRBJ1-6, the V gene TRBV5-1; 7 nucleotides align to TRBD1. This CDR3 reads CASSADRLSSYNSPLHF. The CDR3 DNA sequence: TGCGCCAGCAGCGCGGACAGGTTGAGCTCCTATAATTCACCCCTCCACTTT.